The 15 T cell receptor beta chains below were found in one sample sequenced in a study of blood T cell repertoires in COVID-19. Assay used: immunoSEQ multiplex PCR; TCRdb lists only in-frame clones, some missing. Of approximately 300,000 clones listed, around 90% are singletons. The sequencing input was PBMCs or T cells enriched from blood (not recorded which). The receptor source for this set is a woman aged 25 to 39 who had recovered from COVID-19.

The chain couples TRBV5-6 to TRBJ1-4; D remains ambiguous. The CDR3 runs to 14 residues. Between the trimmed V and J ends, which lost 4 bases and 8 bases, there was a span of 15 bases. The germline V gene encodes CDR1 SGHDT and CDR2 YYEEEE. CDR3 DNA: TGTGCCAGCAGCACGAGTCTGGAGCAAGAAAAACTGTTTTTT. It is translated as CASSTSLEQEKLFF.

The rearrangement links TRBV9 to TRBJ2-7, with 8 nucleotides matching TRBD1. With V trimmed by 3 bases and J by 7 bases, 3 bases remained unmatched. The CDR3 runs 12 residues. Germline V lookup: CDR1 SGDLS, CDR2 YYNGEE. The CDR3 is CASSAWTGEQYF. The CDR3 region has the DNA TGTGCCAGCAGCGCCTGGACAGGGGAGCAGTACTTC.

The chain uses TRBV3-1 (or the pseudogene TRBV3-2) and TRBJ1-1; D is possibly TRBD1 (6 bases). The CDR3 consists of 14 residues. The V and J ends lost 3 bases and 5 bases respectively, with 13 bases between them. Germline CDR1 and CDR2: LGHDT and YNNKEL (reference sequence). The CDR3 DNA follows: TGTGCCAGCAGCCATCGGGGGGCGAGTACTGAAGCTTTCTTT. Translation: CASSHRGASTEAFF.

This clone was seen only a few times. The CDR3 DNA reads TGTGCCAGCAGCTCCGGACAGGGATGGACTGAAGCTTTCTTT. As protein: CASSSGQGWTEAFF. The V call is TRBV7-6, the J call TRBJ1-1; 8 bases align to TRBD1. This CDR3 region has 14 residues. Germline lookup yields CDR1 SGHVS and CDR2 FNYEAQ. V shed 4 bases, J shed 5 bases, and the junction held 6 bases outside the gene matches.

The chain uses TRBV7-2 and TRBJ2-7, with 12 nucleotides matching TRBD2. The CDR3 totals 18 residues. Germline CDR1 reads SGHTA; CDR2 reads FQGNSA. The V and J ends lost 1 base and 5 bases, in that order; junction bases with no gene match: 12. The CDR3 here is CASSLVLAGGNRVHEQYF. CDR3 coding DNA: TGTGCCAGCAGCTTAGTACTAGCGGGAGGTAACCGCGTCCACGAGCAGTACTTC.

The chain carries TRBV7-6 and TRBJ2-5; 9 nucleotides match TRBD2. Germline CDR1 is SGHVS and CDR2 is FNYEAQ. V lost 1 base, J lost 4 bases, and 1 base stayed unmatched. This CDR3 has 14 amino acids. The CDR3 DNA is TGTGCCAGCAGCTTAGAAGCGGGGGGAGAGACCCAGTACTTC. This codes for CASSLEAGGETQYF.

V is TRBV7-8 and J is TRBJ2-7; 9 nucleotides match TRBD1. V lost 0 bases and J lost 5; bases outside the gene matches: 11. CDR1 is SGHVS and CDR2 is FQNEAQ in the germline V gene. This CDR3 is 17 amino acids long. CDR3 sequence reads: CASSLARYRGREDEQYF. The DNA of the CDR3 is TGTGCCAGCAGCTTAGCGCGGTACAGGGGGCGCGAGGACGAGCAGTACTTC.

A word on this clone: This specimen includes other DNA sequences encoding the same CDR3. This chain links TRBV14 with TRBJ1-2; D perhaps matches TRBD1 (5 bases). Trimming cost V 1 base and J 4 bases, with 7 bases left between them. The CDR3 has 13 amino acids. Germline V gene sequence: CDR1 SGHDN, CDR2 FVKESK. The CDR3 bases are TGTGCCAGCAGCCAAGGGGGCGGCTATGGCTACACCTTC. It is translated as CASSQGGGYGYTF.

There are a few counts of this clone. The CDR3 nucleotides are TGTGCCAGCATTGGGACAGGGGGAAGGACTGAAGCTTTCTTT. Encoded protein: CASIGTGGRTEAFF. The chain is built from TRBV6-5 and TRBJ1-1; TRBD1 aligns across 11 bases. CDR1 and CDR2 from the germline V gene are MNHEY and SVGAGI. V lost 7 bases and J lost 5; bases outside the gene matches: 6. The CDR3 loop spans 14 amino acids.

The CDR3 loop is CASSRDSYGYTF. CDR3 nucleotides: TGTGCCAGCAGCCGGGACTCCTATGGCTACACCTTC. The J gene is TRBJ1-2, the V gene TRBV12-3 or TRBV12-4, with TRBD1 as a possible D gene (5 bases). V gave up 6 bases and J gave up 4 bases, with 9 bases separating them. This CDR3 contains 12 residues.

The rearrangement uses TRBV21-1 and TRBJ2-6; TRBD1 reflects the table's D call only, with no check against the DNA. TRBV21-1 is given as a pseudogene. CDR3 length equals 18 residues. The CDR3 reads CASSDPAGWSSGANVLTF. The CDR3 DNA follows: TGTGCCAGCAGCGATCCAGCAGGGTGGTCCTCTGGGGCCAACGTCCTGACTTTC.

This clone came up a few times. Other nucleotide sequences in the sample specify the same CDR3. J is TRBJ2-3 and V is TRBV13, with D perhaps matching TRBD1 (5 bases). The V and J ends lost 4 bases and 1 base respectively, with 6 bases between them. The germline gives CDR1 PRHDT, CDR2 FYEKMQ (reference sequence). The CDR3 is 13 amino acids. The CDR3 coding sequence is TGTGCCAGCAGCTCCAGGGGCACAGATACGCAGTATTTT. Translating gives CASSSRGTDTQYF. Looking up the rest from reference TRBV13 and TRBJ2-3 gives the full variable domain: AAGVIQSPRHLIKEKRETATLKCYPIPRHDTVYWYQQGPGQDPQFLISFYEKMQSDKGSIPDRFSAQQFSDYHSELNMSSLELGDSALYFCASSSRGTDTQYFGPGTRLTVL.

CDR3: CAWSVGTGRGQPQHF. The CDR3 DNA is TGTGCCTGGAGTGTAGGGACAGGGCGAGGTCAGCCCCAGCATTTT. The chain carries TRBV30 and TRBJ1-5; 9 positions match TRBD1. Looked up from germline, CDR1 is GTSNPN and CDR2 is SVGIG (reference sequence). This CDR3 is 15 amino acids long. The V and J ends lost 0 bases and 6 bases, in that order; junction bases with no gene match: 6.

The chain joins TRBV5-8 to TRBJ2-1, with a tentative D call TRBD2 (5 bases). Deletions cut 2 bases from V and 0 bases from J, with 9 bases between. The CDR3 runs 15 residues. The germline V gene has CDR1 SGHTS and CDR2 YDEGEE. The CDR3 sequence is CASSLAESSYNEQFF. In DNA form, the CDR3 reads TGTGCCAGCAGCTTAGCGGAGAGCTCCTACAATGAGCAGTTCTTC. Together with reference TRBV5-8 and TRBJ2-1, the CDR3 gives the full variable domain: EAGVTQSPTHLIKTRGQQATLRCSPISGHTSVYWYQQALGLGLQFLLWYDEGEERNRGNFPPRFSGRQFPNYSSELNVNALELEDSALYLCASSLAESSYNEQFFGPGTRLTVL.

J is TRBJ2-7 and V is TRBV2; TRBD2 is a possible D gene (5 bases). The CDR3 has 13 amino acids. The V gene lost 3 bases and the J gene lost 6 bases, with 12 bases spanning the gap. The germline V gene encodes CDR1 SNHLY and CDR2 FYNNEI. DNA for the CDR3: TGTGCCAGCAGTGATATCCGGGGATCCGAGCAGTACTTC. As protein: CASSDIRGSEQYF. The full variable domain, in which reference TRBV2 and TRBJ2-7 provide the parts outside the CDR3, is EPEVTQTPSHQVTQMGQEVILRCVPISNHLYFYWYRQILGQKVEFLVSFYNNEISEKSEIFDDQFSVERPDGSNFTLKIRSTKLEDSAMYFCASSDIRGSEQYFGPGTRLTVT.